Below, 11 T cell receptor beta chains from the same sample are listed, as sequenced in a study of identical twins. One entry per CDR3 protein, called by TCRdb with MiXCR from the 5' RACE reads. Of 100,000 to 110,000 distinct CDR3 sequences listed, 5.9% were seen once; the top ten hold about an eighth. The specimen sequenced was memory T cells sorted from blood. The receptors stem from a woman aged 45-65 years in good health.

This chain uses TRBV5-1 with TRBJ2-1; D is undetermined. CDR3 length: 15 residues. Trimming stripped 0 bases from V and 5 bases from J, with 12 bases between. Germline CDR1 SGHRS, CDR2 YFSETQ. CDR3: CASSLVSGRHNEQFF. CDR3 sequence (DNA): TGCGCCAGCAGCTTGGTCTCCGGCAGACACAATGAGCAGTTCTTC.

The chain joins TRBV28 to TRBJ2-7; 10 bases align to TRBD2. Germline assignment: CDR1 MDHEN and CDR2 SYDVKM. The CDR3 has 14 residues. The V segment lost 8 bases and the J segment 5 bases; nucleotides outside the gene matches: 9. As DNA, the CDR3 is TGTGCCAGCTTTGGCAGCGGGAGGGCCAACGAGCAGTACTTC. Translation gives CASFGSGRANEQYF. The full variable domain, its missing parts supplied by reference TRBV28 and TRBJ2-7, is DVKVTQSSRYLVKRTGEKVFLECVQDMDHENMFWYRQDPGLGLRLIYFSYDVKMKEKGDIPEGYSVSREKKERFSLILESASTNQTSMYLCASFGSGRANEQYFGPGTRLTVT.

In its sample, this clonotype was seen many times. The chain recombines TRBV7-6 with TRBJ2-1, with D tentatively TRBD2 (5 bases). Germline CDR1 and CDR2: SGHVS and FNYEAQ. The CDR3 is 15 residues long. V gave up 5 bases and J gave up 7 bases, with 18 bases separating them. The CDR3, as DNA: TGTGCCAGCAGCCCTGGCCCTGGTTGGGAGAATGAGCAGTTCTTC. Translation: CASSPGPGWENEQFF. Drawing the rest from reference TRBV7-6 and TRBJ2-1, the complete variable domain is GAGVSQSPRYKVTKRGQDVALRCDPISGHVSLYWYRQALGQGPEFLTYFNYEAQQDKSGLPNDRFSAERPEGSISTLTIQRTEQRDSAMYRCASSPGPGWENEQFFGPGTRLTVL.

This clonotype showed up many times. The CDR3 is CASSLLQTGTGRDEQYF. CDR3 nucleotides: TGCGCCAGCAGCTTGTTACAGACCGGGACAGGGCGCGACGAGCAGTACTTC. The chain is built from TRBV5-1 and TRBJ2-7; 9 positions match TRBD1. The V and J ends lost 1 base and 5 bases, in that order; junction bases with no gene match: 13. Per the germline V gene, CDR1 is SGHRS and CDR2 is YFSETQ. The CDR3 spans 17 residues.

Ten or more counts support this clonotype. The rearrangement joins TRBV29-1 to TRBJ1-2; 7 nucleotides align to TRBD1. CDR3 length: 14 amino acids. V was pared by 4 bases and J by 3 bases, with 8 bases of the junction left unmatched. The V gene's germline CDR1 is SQVTM and CDR2 ANQGSEA. The CDR3 here is CSVVVTGIDYGYTF. The CDR3 bases are TGCAGCGTTGTGGTGACAGGGATAGACTATGGCTACACCTTC.

This clonotype showed up many times. The chain has TRBV5-6 and TRBJ1-5; no clear D. V was shortened by 2 bases and J by 4 bases, with 4 bases between the two germline ends. Germline V gene sequence: CDR1 SGHDT, CDR2 YYEEEE. The CDR3 is 12 amino acids. The DNA of the CDR3 is TGTGCCAGCAGCTTAATTAATCAGCCCCAGCATTTT. Amino acid sequence: CASSLINQPQHF.

At least ten counts were recorded for this clonotype. This chain links TRBV23-1 with TRBJ2-6; no firm D call. TRBV23-1 is annotated as an ORF whose role is uncertain. Trimming removed 5 bases from V and 1 base from J, with 6 bases in between. There are 14 residues in the CDR3. The CDR3 reads CASSKGSGANVLTF. The CDR3 DNA follows: TGCGCCAGCAGTAAGGGTTCTGGGGCCAACGTCCTGACTTTC.

This clonotype was counted a few times. The chain links TRBV28 to TRBJ2-3; the match to TRBD1 covers 7 bases. The CDR3 extends over 17 amino acids. Germline loops: CDR1 MDHEN, CDR2 SYDVKM. Trimming cost V 3 bases and J 4 bases; bases outside gene matches: 13. The CDR3 region is CASSLFAGDSLADTQYF. CDR3 DNA: TGTGCCAGCAGTTTGTTTGCAGGGGACAGTCTCGCAGATACGCAGTATTTT.

This chain joins TRBV5-6 and TRBJ1-3; no reliable D call. CDR1 and CDR2 from the germline V gene are SGHDT and YYEEEE. The V and J ends lost 3 bases and 0 bases respectively, with 13 bases between them. The CDR3 runs to 16 residues. The CDR3 DNA reads as TGTGCCAGCAGCTCCATGGGTCCAGACTCTGGAAACACCATATATTTT. Translated: CASSSMGPDSGNTIYF.

This clonotype was detected only a few times. This chain joins TRBV5-1 and TRBJ2-7, with 8 bases identical to TRBD2. V shed 0 bases, J shed 5 bases, and the junction held 10 bases outside the gene matches. Germline lookup yields CDR1 SGHRS and CDR2 YFSETQ. CDR3 length: 16 residues. The CDR3 nucleotides are TGCGCCAGCAGCTTGGTACAGCGGGGGAGCGCCGACGAGCAGTACTTC. This codes for CASSLVQRGSADEQYF.

This clonotype was recorded a few times. The CDR3 nucleotides read TGTGCCAGCAGATACAGGGGGCCGGATTCACCCCTCCACTTT. Translating it yields CASRYRGPDSPLHF. V is TRBV6-5 and J is TRBJ1-6; TRBD1 agrees at 9 bases. The CDR3 contains 14 residues. V shed 6 bases and J 8 bases; nucleotides not matched to a gene: 5. CDR1 is MNHEY, CDR2 SVGAGI, per germline.